The 31 T cell receptor beta chains listed next were all sequenced from one sample in a study of PD-1 blockade in mismatch repair-deficient tumors. The assay was immunoSEQ multiplex PCR, and TCRdb's table has in-frame clones only and misses some. Of several thousand clones listed, about 88% are singletons. Their antigen targets remain unknown. Sample time point: approximately ten-day in vitro stimulation with candidate mutation-associated neoantigen peptide 1. Sequencing was performed on cells cultured in vitro, taken from a patient treated with pembrolizumab. These receptors all stem from an adult with mismatch repair-deficient cancer.

The rearrangement uses TRBV2 and TRBJ2-3, with TRBD1 identical over 8 bases. Germline V gene lookup returns CDR1 SNHLY and CDR2 FYNNEI. The V gene end was trimmed by 8 bases and the J gene end by 4 bases; junction bases not matched to a gene: 8. CDR3 size: 14 residues. The CDR3 reads CASGRGQGADTQYF. The CDR3, as DNA: TGTGCCAGCGGTCGAGGACAGGGTGCAGATACGCAGTATTTT.

The chain employs TRBV12-1 and TRBJ1-6. TRBV12-1 is designated a pseudogene. This CDR3 spans 13 amino acids. The CDR3 spells CASSFDMGLPLHF. The CDR3 coding sequence is TGTGCCAGCAGCTTTGATATGGGACTGCCCCTCCACTTT.

This chain joins TRBV30 and TRBJ2-1; the D gene is possibly TRBD1 (6 bases). V was pared by 0 bases and J by 9 bases, with 12 bases between. This CDR3 region has 13 residues. Germline V gene data show CDR1 as GTSNPN and CDR2 as SVGIG (reference sequence). The CDR3 here is CAWSVSSRGEQFF. CDR3 nucleotides: TGTGCCTGGAGTGTATCTTCCAGGGGTGAGCAGTTCTTC.

The chain combines TRBV18 with TRBJ2-7; D gene uncertain. Germline loops: CDR1 KGHSH, CDR2 LQKENI. Deletions cut 3 bases from V and 4 bases from J, with 10 bases between. The CDR3 sequence is 13 residues long. CDR3 in DNA: TGTGCCAGCTCACCGTGGGGTCAATACGAGCAGTACTTC. This gives the protein CASSPWGQYEQYF.

The chain carries TRBV14 and TRBJ1-5; D uncertain. V shed 7 bases and J shed 2 bases, with 15 bases lying between them. Germline V gene sequence: CDR1 SGHDN, CDR2 FVKESK. The CDR3 is 15 amino acids. The CDR3 protein is CASTPEASGNQPQHF. CDR3 DNA sequence: TGTGCCAGCACCCCGGAGGCCTCTGGCAATCAGCCCCAGCATTTT. The full variable domain, its missing parts supplied by reference TRBV14 and TRBJ1-5, is EAGVTQFPSHSVIEKGQTVTLRCDPISGHDNLYWYRRVMGKEIKFLLHFVKESKQDESGMPNNRFLAERTGGTYSTLKVQPAELEDSGVYFCASTPEASGNQPQHFGDGTRLSIL.

The rearrangement uses TRBV15 and TRBJ2-7; 11 nucleotides agree with TRBD2. CDR1 and CDR2 (germline): LNHNV, YYDKDF (reference sequence). Germline trimming cut 5 bases from V and 3 bases from J; bases unmatched to any gene: 6. This CDR3 is built from 15 residues. The CDR3 is CATSGLAGGHYEQYF. The DNA of the CDR3 is TGTGCCACCAGCGGGTTAGCGGGAGGGCACTACGAGCAGTACTTC.

V gene TRBV5-1 combines with J gene TRBJ1-4; TRBD1 is a possible D gene (5 bases). In germline, CDR1 is SGHRS, CDR2 YFSETQ. The V end was cut by 4 bases, the J end by 7 bases, with 11 bases between. CDR3 length: 13 residues. The CDR3 region has the DNA TGCGCCAGCAGCCCCGCAGGGCTTGAAAAACTGTTTTTT. Protein: CASSPAGLEKLFF.

This sequence joins TRBV5-6 and TRBJ1-4; the match to TRBD1 covers 9 bases. J gave up 8 bases and V 1 base, and 3 bases lay outside the gene matches. This CDR3 comprises 14 residues. Germline CDR1 SGHDT, CDR2 YYEEEE. CDR3 DNA: TGTGCCAGCAGCTTGCCCGGGACAGGGGAAAAACTGTTTTTT. This encodes CASSLPGTGEKLFF. The variable domain in full, completed from reference TRBV5-6 and TRBJ1-4, reads DAGVTQSPTHLIKTRGQQVTLRCSPKSGHDTVSWYQQALGQGPQFIFQYYEEEERQRGNFPDRFSGHQFPNYSSELNVNALLLGDSALYLCASSLPGTGEKLFFGSGTQLSVL.

J is TRBJ2-7 and V is TRBV2; D tentatively reads TRBD1 or TRBD2 (5 bases each). Trimming removed 6 bases from V and 6 bases from J, with 24 bases in between. This CDR3 has 16 amino acids. From germline, CDR1 is SNHLY and CDR2 FYNNEI. This chain's CDR3 is CASRYPGASKSLEQYF. As DNA, the CDR3 is TGTGCCAGCAGATACCCCGGGGCCTCCAAGTCTCTCGAGCAGTACTTC.

The V and J genes are TRBV28 and TRBJ1-6, with TRBD1 matching 10 bases. The CDR3 runs 16 residues. The germline gives CDR1 MDHEN, CDR2 SYDVKM. The ends lost 6 bases at V and 9 bases at J; junction bases unmatched: 11. The chain's CDR3 is CASRRRTGGVGSPLHF. The CDR3 coding sequence is TGTGCCAGCAGACGCCGGACAGGGGGGGTAGGTTCACCCCTCCACTTT.

The chain links TRBV5-1 to TRBJ2-5; 11 bases map to TRBD2. Unmatched junction bases numbered 1, after V lost 1 base and J lost 2 bases. This CDR3 has 15 amino acids. From germline, CDR1 is SGHRS and CDR2 YFSETQ. The DNA of the CDR3 is TGCGCCAGCAGCTTGACTAGCGGGGGTCAAGAGACCCAGTACTTC. Protein sequence: CASSLTSGGQETQYF.

The chain recombines TRBV6-5 with TRBJ1-5; TRBD1 is a possible D gene (5 bases). The ends were cut back, 5 bases at V and 7 bases at J, with 15 bases in the middle. This CDR3 comprises 14 residues. The germline V gene has CDR1 MNHEY and CDR2 SVGAGI. Here the CDR3 reads CASSATGPWQPQHF. As DNA, the CDR3 is TGTGCCAGCAGTGCTACGGGGCCCTGGCAGCCCCAGCATTTT.

This clone appeared once. The CDR3 DNA reads as TGTGCCAGTAACAACTGGGGACTAGCGGAGAACACCGGGGAGCTGTTTTTT. It is translated as CASNNWGLAENTGELFF. V and J are TRBV19 and TRBJ2-2, with 11 bases that match TRBD2. The V and J ends lost 7 bases and 1 base, in that order; junction bases with no gene match: 8. The CDR3 has 17 residues. The germline V gene encodes CDR1 LNHDA and CDR2 SQIVND (reference sequence).

J is TRBJ1-3 and V is TRBV4-1; D not certain. Germline assignment: CDR1 MGHRA and CDR2 YSYEKL. V lost 0 bases to trimming and J lost 7 bases, with 7 bases between them. The CDR3 has 13 residues. CDR3 sequence: CASSQDLANTIYF. The CDR3 coding sequence is TGCGCCAGCAGCCAAGATTTAGCCAACACCATATATTTT.

V is TRBV27 and J is TRBJ2-3; 10 bases are shared with TRBD2. After removal of 5 bases from V and 3 bases from J, the junction contained 17 bases not matched to a gene. CDR3 length equals 19 residues. Looked up from germline, CDR1 is MNHEY and CDR2 is SMNVEV (reference sequence). CDR3 sequence (DNA): TGTGCCAGCAGTCCAAAACCCCGCCTGCTAGCGGGAGCGACAGATACGCAGTATTTT. Its protein product is CASSPKPRLLAGATDTQYF.

This clone was recorded only once. The rearrangement joins TRBV11-1 to TRBJ1-6, with 8 bases that match TRBD1. CDR1 SGHAT and CDR2 FQDESV come from the germline V gene (reference sequence). After removal of 2 bases from V and 3 bases from J, the junction contained 6 bases not matched to a gene. The CDR3 is 17 amino acids. The CDR3 sequence is CASSLNRGINYNSPLHF. Here the CDR3 DNA reads TGTGCCAGCAGCTTAAACAGGGGGATCAACTATAATTCACCCCTCCACTTT.

This chain joins TRBV13 and TRBJ2-1, with D tentatively TRBD1 (6 bases). CDR1 is PRHDT, CDR2 FYEKMQ, per germline (reference sequence). The CDR3 loop spans 16 amino acids. Trimming took off 1 base at V and 2 bases at J, with 12 bases between the two ends. CDR3 amino acids: CASSLALRGAYNEQFF. As DNA, the CDR3 is TGTGCCAGCAGCTTAGCCCTCAGGGGCGCCTACAATGAGCAGTTCTTC.

The gene calls are TRBV11-3 and TRBJ2-1; 7 bases are shared with TRBD1. Germline CDR1 SGHNT, CDR2 YENEEA. The V and J ends lost 5 bases and 3 bases, in that order; junction bases with no gene match: 10. This CDR3 has 16 residues. CDR3: CASSETVTGSYNEQFF. As DNA, the CDR3 is TGTGCCAGCAGCGAGACCGTGACAGGGAGCTACAATGAGCAGTTCTTC.

The chain recombines TRBV11-3 with TRBJ2-7, with 14 bases lining up with TRBD2. Germline CDR1 is SGHNT and CDR2 is YENEEA. V trimming: 0 bases; J trimming: 2 bases; junction bases outside the gene matches: 12. The CDR3 length is 20 residues. The CDR3 loop reads CASSLDKAGLAGVGTYEQYF. CDR3 sequence (DNA): TGTGCCAGCAGCTTAGATAAAGCGGGACTAGCGGGAGTTGGGACCTACGAGCAGTACTTC.

The chain couples TRBV9 to TRBJ2-2; D is ambiguous. The CDR3 is 15 residues long. Germline CDR1 is SGDLS and CDR2 is YYNGEE. V shed 6 bases and J shed 4 bases, with 16 bases lying between them. The CDR3 reads CASTLTELGTGELFF. DNA for the CDR3: TGTGCCAGCACCCTCACGGAACTCGGCACCGGGGAGCTGTTTTTT.

This sequence joins TRBV27 and TRBJ1-4, with D possibly TRBD1 on 5 matching bases. This CDR3 comprises 16 residues. Trimming shortened V by 6 bases and J by 11 bases, and 25 bases separated the two germline ends. Germline loops: CDR1 MNHEY, CDR2 SMNVEV (reference sequence). The chain's CDR3 is CASSLNAAGTIDKLFF. The CDR3, as DNA: TGTGCCAGCAGCCTAAACGCGGCCGGGACGATAGACAAACTGTTTTTT.

V is TRBV27 and J is TRBJ2-7; D is possibly TRBD1 (6 bases). V was cut by 3 bases and J by 3 bases, with 18 bases left in between. The V gene's germline CDR1 is MNHEY and CDR2 SMNVEV (reference sequence). The CDR3 has 16 amino acids. Written as DNA, the CDR3 is TGTGCCAGCAGTTTTAGACAGGCCACAGGCCTCTACGAGCAGTACTTC. The encoded protein is CASSFRQATGLYEQYF.

V and J are TRBV5-6 and TRBJ1-1; TRBD1 matches at 9 bases. V lost 3 bases, J lost 3 bases, and 6 bases stayed unmatched. Germline V gene lookup returns CDR1 SGHDT and CDR2 YYEEEE. The CDR3 runs 15 residues. The CDR3 DNA follows: TGTGCCAGCAGCTCGAGTTGGACAGGGGACACTGAAGCTTTCTTT. Residues: CASSSSWTGDTEAFF.

The chain uses TRBV28 and TRBJ2-7; the D is unclear. This CDR3 comprises 10 residues. From germline, CDR1 is MDHEN and CDR2 SYDVKM. The V end was cut by 9 bases, the J end by 5 bases, with 8 bases between. The CDR3, as DNA: TGTGCCAGTAGACTGAACGAGCAGTACTTC. Translation: CASRLNEQYF.

The J gene is TRBJ1-4, the V gene TRBV13; tentative D call: TRBD1 (5 bases). The V gene's germline CDR1 is PRHDT and CDR2 FYEKMQ (reference sequence). Trimming stripped 2 bases from V and 8 bases from J, with 15 bases between. This CDR3 spans 15 amino acids. Here the CDR3 DNA reads TGTGCCAGCAGCTTAAGGCAGGGCGTAGGAGAAAAACTGTTTTTT. The encoded protein is CASSLRQGVGEKLFF.

The chain joins TRBV2 to TRBJ2-5, with D possibly being TRBD1 (6 bases). Germline V gene data show CDR1 as SNHLY and CDR2 as FYNNEI. Trimming took 7 bases from V and 3 from J, leaving 12 bases between them. This CDR3 is 13 amino acids long. CDR3 loop: CASTRGWEETQYF. The CDR3 bases are TGTGCCAGCACCAGGGGTTGGGAAGAGACCCAGTACTTC.

The V gene is TRBV28, the J gene TRBJ1-5; possible D gene TRBD1, 6 bases. The CDR3 covers 15 residues. Germline V lookup: CDR1 MDHEN, CDR2 SYDVKM. The V end was cut by 6 bases, the J end by 2 bases, with 14 bases between. The CDR3 DNA sequence: TGTGCCAGCAGCAGGCAGGGGTATGGCAATCAGCCCCAGCATTTT. It encodes CASSRQGYGNQPQHF.

This rearrangement joins TRBV9 to TRBJ2-7; D is ambiguous. CDR3 length: 11 amino acids. V was cut by 3 bases and J by 4 bases, with 5 bases left in between. Germline V gene lookup returns CDR1 SGDLS and CDR2 YYNGEE. The chain's CDR3 is CASSAGYEQYF. Written as DNA, the CDR3 is TGTGCCAGCAGCGCGGGTTACGAGCAGTACTTC.

The V and J genes are TRBV28 and TRBJ2-7, with 12 nucleotides matching TRBD2. V shed 4 bases, J shed 2 bases, and the junction held 3 bases outside the gene matches. The CDR3 covers 15 residues. CDR1 is MDHEN and CDR2 is SYDVKM in the germline V gene. The CDR3 loop is CASSSWTSGTYEQYF. CDR3 nucleotide sequence: TGTGCCAGCAGTTCATGGACTAGCGGGACCTACGAGCAGTACTTC.

V and J are TRBV9 and TRBJ1-1, with a weak D call TRBD1 (5 bases). Germline V gene sequence: CDR1 SGDLS, CDR2 YYNGEE. V lost 0 bases to trimming and J lost 0 bases, with 6 bases between them. This CDR3 region has 14 residues. The chain's CDR3 is CASSVGQLNTEAFF. CDR3 DNA: TGTGCCAGCAGCGTAGGACAGCTGAACACTGAAGCTTTCTTT.

This clone was recorded only once. The gene calls are TRBV9 and TRBJ2-7; TRBD1 matches at 7 bases. After removal of 5 bases from V and 4 bases from J, the junction contained 3 bases not matched to a gene. Germline V gives CDR1 SGDLS, CDR2 YYNGEE. This CDR3 is built from 12 residues. CDR3 coding DNA: TGTGCCAGCAGGGGACAGTCTTACGAGCAGTACTTC. Encoded protein: CASRGQSYEQYF.